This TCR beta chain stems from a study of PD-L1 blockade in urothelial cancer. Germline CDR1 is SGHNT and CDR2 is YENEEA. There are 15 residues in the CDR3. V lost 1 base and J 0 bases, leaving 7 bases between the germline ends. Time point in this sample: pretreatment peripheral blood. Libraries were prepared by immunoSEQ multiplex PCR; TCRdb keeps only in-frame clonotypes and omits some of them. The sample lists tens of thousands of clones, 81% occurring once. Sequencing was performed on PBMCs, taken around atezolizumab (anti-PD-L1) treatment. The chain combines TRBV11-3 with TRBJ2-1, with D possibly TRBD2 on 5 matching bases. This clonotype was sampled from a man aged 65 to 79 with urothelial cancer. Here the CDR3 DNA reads TGTGCCAGCAGCTTAGCGGGGTCCTCCTACAATGAGCAGTTCTTC. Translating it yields CASSLAGSSYNEQFF.